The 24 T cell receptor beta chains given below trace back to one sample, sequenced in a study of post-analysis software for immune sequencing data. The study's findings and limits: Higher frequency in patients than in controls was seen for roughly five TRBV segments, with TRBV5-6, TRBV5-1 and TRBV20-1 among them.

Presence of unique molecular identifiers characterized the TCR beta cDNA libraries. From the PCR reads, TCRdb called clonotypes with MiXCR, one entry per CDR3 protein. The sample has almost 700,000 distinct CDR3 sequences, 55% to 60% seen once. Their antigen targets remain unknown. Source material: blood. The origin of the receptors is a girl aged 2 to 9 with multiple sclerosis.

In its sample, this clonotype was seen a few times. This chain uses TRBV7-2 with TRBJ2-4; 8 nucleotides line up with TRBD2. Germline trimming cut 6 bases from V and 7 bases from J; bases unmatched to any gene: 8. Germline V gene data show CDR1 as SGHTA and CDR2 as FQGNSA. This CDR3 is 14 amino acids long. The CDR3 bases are TGTGCCAGCAGGCGAGCGGAGCGGGGGAACATTCAGTACTTC. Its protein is CASRRAERGNIQYF.

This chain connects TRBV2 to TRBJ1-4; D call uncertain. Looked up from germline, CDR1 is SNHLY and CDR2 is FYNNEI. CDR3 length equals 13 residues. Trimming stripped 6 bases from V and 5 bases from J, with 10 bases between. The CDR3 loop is CASSNTRNEKLFF. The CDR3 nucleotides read TGTGCCAGCAGCAACACTAGAAATGAAAAACTGTTTTTT.

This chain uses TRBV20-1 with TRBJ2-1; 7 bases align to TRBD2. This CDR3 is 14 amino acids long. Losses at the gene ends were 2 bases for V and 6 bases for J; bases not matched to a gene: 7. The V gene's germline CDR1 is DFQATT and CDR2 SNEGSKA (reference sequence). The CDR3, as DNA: TGCAGTGCTAGAATGGCGGGAGTAATCAATGAGCAGTTCTTC. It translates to CSARMAGVINEQFF.

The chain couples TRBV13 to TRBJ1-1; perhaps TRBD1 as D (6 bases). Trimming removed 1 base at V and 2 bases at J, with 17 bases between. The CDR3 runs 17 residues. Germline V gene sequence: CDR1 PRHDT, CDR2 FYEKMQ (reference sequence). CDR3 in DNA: TGTGCCAGCAGCTTAGCCGTGGCGGGACATATTAACACTGAAGCTTTCTTT. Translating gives CASSLAVAGHINTEAFF. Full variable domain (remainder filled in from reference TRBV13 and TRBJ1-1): AAGVIQSPRHLIKEKRETATLKCYPIPRHDTVYWYQQGPGQDPQFLISFYEKMQSDKGSIPDRFSAQQFSDYHSELNMSSLELGDSALYFCASSLAVAGHINTEAFFGQGTRLTVV.

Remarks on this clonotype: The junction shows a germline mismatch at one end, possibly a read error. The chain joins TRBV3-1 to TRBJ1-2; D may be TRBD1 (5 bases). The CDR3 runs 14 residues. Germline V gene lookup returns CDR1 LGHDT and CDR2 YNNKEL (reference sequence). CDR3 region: CAGSPIPGLGGYTF. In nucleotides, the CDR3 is TGTGCCGGCAGCCCCATCCCAGGGTTGGGTGGCTACACCTTC.

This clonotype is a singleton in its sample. The CDR3: CASSNMDSNQPQHF. The CDR3 DNA follows: TGTGCCAGCAGCAATATGGACAGCAATCAGCCCCAGCATTTT. This sequence joins TRBV12-3 or TRBV12-4 and TRBJ1-5, with unresolved D. This CDR3 comprises 14 residues. Trimming removed 6 bases at V and 1 base at J, with 10 bases between.

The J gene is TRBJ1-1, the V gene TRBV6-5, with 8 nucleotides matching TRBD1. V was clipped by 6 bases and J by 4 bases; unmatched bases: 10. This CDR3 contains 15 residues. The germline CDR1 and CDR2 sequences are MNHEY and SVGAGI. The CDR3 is CASRKDRDLRTEAFF. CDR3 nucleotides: TGTGCCAGCAGAAAGGACAGGGATTTGCGCACTGAAGCTTTCTTT.

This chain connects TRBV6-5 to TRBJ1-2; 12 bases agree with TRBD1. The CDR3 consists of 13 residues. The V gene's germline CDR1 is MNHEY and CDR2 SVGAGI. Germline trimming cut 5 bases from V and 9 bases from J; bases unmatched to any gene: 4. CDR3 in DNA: TGTGCCAGCAGTGGGACAGGGGGCGATCGCTACACCTTC. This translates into CASSGTGGDRYTF.

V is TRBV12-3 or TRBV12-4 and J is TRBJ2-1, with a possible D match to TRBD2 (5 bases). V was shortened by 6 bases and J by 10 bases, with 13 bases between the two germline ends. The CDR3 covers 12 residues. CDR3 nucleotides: TGTGCCAGCAGCCACGATACTAGAGAGCAGTTCTTC. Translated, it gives CASSHDTREQFF.

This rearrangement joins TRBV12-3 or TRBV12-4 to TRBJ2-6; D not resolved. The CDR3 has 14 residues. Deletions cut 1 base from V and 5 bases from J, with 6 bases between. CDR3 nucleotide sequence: TGTGCCAGCAGTTTAGAACGAAGGGCCAACGTCCTGACTTTC. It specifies CASSLERRANVLTF.

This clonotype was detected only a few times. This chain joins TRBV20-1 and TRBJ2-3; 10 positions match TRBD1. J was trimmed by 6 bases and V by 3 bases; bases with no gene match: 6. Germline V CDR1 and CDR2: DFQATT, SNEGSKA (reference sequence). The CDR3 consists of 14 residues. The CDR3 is CSASETGGYDTQYF. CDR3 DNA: TGCAGTGCTAGCGAGACAGGGGGCTATGATACGCAGTATTTT.

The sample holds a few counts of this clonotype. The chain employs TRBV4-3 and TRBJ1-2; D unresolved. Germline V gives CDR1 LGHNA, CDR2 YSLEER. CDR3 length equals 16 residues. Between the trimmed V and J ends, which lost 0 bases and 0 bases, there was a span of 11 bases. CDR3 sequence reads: CASSQDRVWPNYGYTF. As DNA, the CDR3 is TGCGCCAGCAGCCAAGATCGGGTCTGGCCTAACTATGGCTACACCTTC.

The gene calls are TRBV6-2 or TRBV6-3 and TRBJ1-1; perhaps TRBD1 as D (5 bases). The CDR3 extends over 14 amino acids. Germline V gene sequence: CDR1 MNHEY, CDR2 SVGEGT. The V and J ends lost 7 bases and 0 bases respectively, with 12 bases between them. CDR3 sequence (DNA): TGTGCCAGCAACTCCCGGGACTTGAACACTGAAGCTTTCTTT. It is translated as CASNSRDLNTEAFF.

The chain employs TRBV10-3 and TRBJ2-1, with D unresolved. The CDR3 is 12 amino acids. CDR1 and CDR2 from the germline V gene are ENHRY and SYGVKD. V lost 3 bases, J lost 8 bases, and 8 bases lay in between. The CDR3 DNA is TGTGCCATCAGTGAAACTACCGATGAGCAGTTCTTC. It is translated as CAISETTDEQFF.

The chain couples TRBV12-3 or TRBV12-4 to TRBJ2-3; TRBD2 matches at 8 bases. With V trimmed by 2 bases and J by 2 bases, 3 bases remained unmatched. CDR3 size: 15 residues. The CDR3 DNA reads TGTGCCAGCAGTTTATACGGGAGGGCCACAGATACGCAGTATTTT. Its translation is CASSLYGRATDTQYF.

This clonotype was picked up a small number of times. CDR3 in amino acids: CASTDRNIQYF. The CDR3 bases are TGTGCCAGCACCGACAGAAACATTCAGTACTTC. The chain has TRBV6-1 and TRBJ2-7, with D possibly being TRBD1 (5 bases). The J call may be in error: the DNA end matches TRBJ2-4 better. Germline CDR1 and CDR2: MNHNS and SASEGT. This CDR3 contains 11 residues.

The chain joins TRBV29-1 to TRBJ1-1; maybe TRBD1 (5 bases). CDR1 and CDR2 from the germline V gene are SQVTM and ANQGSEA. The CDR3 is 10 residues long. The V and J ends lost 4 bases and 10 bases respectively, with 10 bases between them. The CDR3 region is CSVVQGIAFF. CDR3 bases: TGCAGCGTTGTTCAGGGTATAGCTTTCTTT.

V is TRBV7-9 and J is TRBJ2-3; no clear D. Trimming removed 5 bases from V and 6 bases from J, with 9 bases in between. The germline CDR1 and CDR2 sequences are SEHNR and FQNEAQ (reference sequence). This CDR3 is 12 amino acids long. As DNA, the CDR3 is TGTGCCAGCAGCCAGACGAGGGATACGCAGTATTTT. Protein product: CASSQTRDTQYF.

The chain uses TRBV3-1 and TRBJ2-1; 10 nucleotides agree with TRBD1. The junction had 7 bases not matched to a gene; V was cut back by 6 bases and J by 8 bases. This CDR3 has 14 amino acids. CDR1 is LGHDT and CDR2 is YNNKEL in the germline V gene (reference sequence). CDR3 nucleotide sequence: TGTGCCAGCAGGGCTACCGGGACAGGGGATGAGCAGTTCTTC. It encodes CASRATGTGDEQFF.

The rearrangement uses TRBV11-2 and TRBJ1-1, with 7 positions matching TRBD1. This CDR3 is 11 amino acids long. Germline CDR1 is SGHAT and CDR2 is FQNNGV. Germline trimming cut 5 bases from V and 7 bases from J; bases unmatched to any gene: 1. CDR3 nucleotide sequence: TGTGCCAGCAGCCGGGACAGTGAAGCTTTCTTT. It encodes CASSRDSEAFF.

The CDR3 sequence: CASSSTTSPLTDTQYF. For the CDR3, the DNA is TGTGCCAGCAGCTCCACTACTAGCCCTCTCACAGATACGCAGTATTTT. V is TRBV5-4 and J is TRBJ2-3, with D perhaps matching TRBD2 (6 bases). The CDR3 is made up of 16 amino acids. Germline V gives CDR1 SGHNT, CDR2 YYREEE (reference sequence). V dropped 3 bases and J dropped 2 bases, with 16 bases sitting between them.

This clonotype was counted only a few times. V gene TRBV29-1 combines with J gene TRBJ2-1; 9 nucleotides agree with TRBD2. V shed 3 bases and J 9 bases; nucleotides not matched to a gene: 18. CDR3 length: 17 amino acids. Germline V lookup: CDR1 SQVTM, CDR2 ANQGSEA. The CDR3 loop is CSVDATSGLALSGEQFF. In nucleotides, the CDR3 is TGCAGCGTTGACGCTACTTCGGGACTAGCCCTCTCGGGTGAGCAGTTCTTC.

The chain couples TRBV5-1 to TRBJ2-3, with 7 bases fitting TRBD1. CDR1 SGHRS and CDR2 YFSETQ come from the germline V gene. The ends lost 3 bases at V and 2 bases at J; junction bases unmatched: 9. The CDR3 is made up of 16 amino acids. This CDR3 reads CASSSITGDITDTQYF. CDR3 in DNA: TGCGCCAGCAGCTCAATTACAGGGGACATCACAGATACGCAGTATTTT.

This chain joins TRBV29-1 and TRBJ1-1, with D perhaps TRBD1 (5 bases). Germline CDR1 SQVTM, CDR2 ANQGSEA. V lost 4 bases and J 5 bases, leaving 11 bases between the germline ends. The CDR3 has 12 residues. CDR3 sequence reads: CSVGGIRTEAFF. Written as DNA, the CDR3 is TGCAGCGTTGGGGGGATCCGGACTGAAGCTTTCTTT. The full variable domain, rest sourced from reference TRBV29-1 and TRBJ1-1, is SAVISQKPSRDICQRGTSLTIQCQVDSQVTMMFWYRQQPGQSLTLIATANQGSEATYESGFVIDKFPISRPNLTFSTLTVSNMSPEDSSIYLCSVGGIRTEAFFGQGTRLTVV.